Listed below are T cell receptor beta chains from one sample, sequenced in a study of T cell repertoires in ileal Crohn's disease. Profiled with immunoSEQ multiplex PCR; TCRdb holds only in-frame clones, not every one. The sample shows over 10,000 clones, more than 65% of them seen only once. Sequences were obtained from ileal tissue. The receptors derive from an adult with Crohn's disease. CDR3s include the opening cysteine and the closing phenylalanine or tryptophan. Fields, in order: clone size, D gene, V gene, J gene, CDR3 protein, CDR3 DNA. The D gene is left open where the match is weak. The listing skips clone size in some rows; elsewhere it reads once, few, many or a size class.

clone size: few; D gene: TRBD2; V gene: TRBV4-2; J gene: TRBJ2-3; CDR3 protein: CASSLPGGLAGDMSTDTQYF; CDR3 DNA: TGTGCCAGCAGCCTCCCTGGGGGACTAGCGGGGGATATGAGCACAGATACGCAGTATTTT
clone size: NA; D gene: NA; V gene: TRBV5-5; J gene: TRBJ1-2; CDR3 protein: CASSLVVSGAKDGGYGYTF; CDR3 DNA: TGTGCCAGCAGCCTTGTAGTATCGGGGGCGAAGGATGGCGGCTATGGCTACACCTTC
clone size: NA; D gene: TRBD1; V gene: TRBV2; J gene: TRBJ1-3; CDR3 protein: CASSLDRGSGNTIYF; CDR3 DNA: TGTGCCAGCAGTTTGGACAGGGGCTCTGGAAACACCATATATTTT
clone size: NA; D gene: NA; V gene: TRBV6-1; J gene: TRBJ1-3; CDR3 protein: CASSDNGNTIYF; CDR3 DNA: TGTGCCAGCAGTGATAATGGGAACACCATATATTTT
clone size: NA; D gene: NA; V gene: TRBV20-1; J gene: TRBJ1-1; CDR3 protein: CSVRTYEAFF; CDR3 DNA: TGCAGTGTCAGAACTTATGAAGCTTTCTTT
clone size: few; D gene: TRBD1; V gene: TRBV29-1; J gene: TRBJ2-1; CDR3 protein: CSIGQALYNEQFF; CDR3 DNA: TGCAGCATTGGACAGGCGTTGTACAATGAGCAGTTCTTC
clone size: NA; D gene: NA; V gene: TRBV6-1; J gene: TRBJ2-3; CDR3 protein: CATGWGKIPSDTQYF; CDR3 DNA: TGTGCCACAGGGTGGGGTAAGATACCATCAGATACGCAGTATTTT
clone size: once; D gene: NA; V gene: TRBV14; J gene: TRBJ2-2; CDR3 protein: CASSQDRGLPNTGELFF; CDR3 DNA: TGTGCCAGCAGCCAAGATCGGGGGCTCCCGAACACCGGGGAGCTGTTTTTT
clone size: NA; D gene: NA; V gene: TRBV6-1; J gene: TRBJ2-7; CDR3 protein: CASSPPKGEQYF; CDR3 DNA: TGTGCCAGCAGTCCGCCGAAAGGCGAGCAGTACTTC
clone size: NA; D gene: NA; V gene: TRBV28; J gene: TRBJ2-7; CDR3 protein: CASSLLGQGEQYF; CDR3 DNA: TGTGCCAGCAGTTTACTCGGGCAGGGCGAGCAGTACTTC
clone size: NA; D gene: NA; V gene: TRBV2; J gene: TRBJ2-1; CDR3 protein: CASTATRAREQFF; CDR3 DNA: TGTGCCAGCACCGCCACTAGGGCGCGTGAGCAGTTCTTC
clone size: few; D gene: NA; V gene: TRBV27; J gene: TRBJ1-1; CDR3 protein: CASSPRSGSTEAFF; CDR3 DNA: TGTGCCAGCAGTCCTAGGTCGGGGAGCACTGAAGCTTTCTTT
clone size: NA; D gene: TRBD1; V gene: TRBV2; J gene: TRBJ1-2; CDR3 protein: CASRTGGGYGYTF; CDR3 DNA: TGTGCCAGCAGAACAGGGGGCGGGTATGGCTACACCTTC
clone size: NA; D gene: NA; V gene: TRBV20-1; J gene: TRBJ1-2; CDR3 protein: CSARDPGRQFF; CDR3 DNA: TGCAGTGCTAGGGACCCCGGCCGACAATTCTTC
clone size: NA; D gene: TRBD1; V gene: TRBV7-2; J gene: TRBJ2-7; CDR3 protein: CASSRTGDRNEQYF; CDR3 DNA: TGTGCCAGCAGCCGGACAGGGGACCGAAACGAGCAGTACTTC
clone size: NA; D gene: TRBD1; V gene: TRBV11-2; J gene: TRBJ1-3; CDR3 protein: CASSLNRGDTIYF; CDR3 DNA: TGTGCCAGCAGCCTAAACAGGGGAGACACCATATATTTT
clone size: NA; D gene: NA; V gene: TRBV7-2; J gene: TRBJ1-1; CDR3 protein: CASSPGLRGEEAFF; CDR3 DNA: TGTGCCAGCAGCCCAGGATTAAGGGGCGAAGAAGCTTTCTTT
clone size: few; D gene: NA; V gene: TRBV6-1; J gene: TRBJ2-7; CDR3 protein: CASSEVSGGYEQYF; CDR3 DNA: TGTGCCAGCAGTGAAGTGAGTGGCGGGTACGAGCAGTACTTC
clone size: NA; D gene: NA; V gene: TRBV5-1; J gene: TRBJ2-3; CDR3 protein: CASSLGGPFDTQYF; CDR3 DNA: TGCGCCAGCAGCTTGGGGGGGCCTTTCGATACGCAGTATTTT
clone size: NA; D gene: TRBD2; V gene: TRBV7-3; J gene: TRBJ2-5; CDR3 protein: CASSRGLAGQGETQYF; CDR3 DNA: TGTGCCAGCAGCCGGGGACTAGCGGGCCAGGGAGAGACCCAGTACTTC
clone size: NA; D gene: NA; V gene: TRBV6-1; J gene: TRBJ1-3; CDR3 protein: CASSDPGGRGGNTIYF; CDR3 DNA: TGTGCCAGCAGTGACCCCGGGGGGAGGGGTGGAAACACCATATATTTT
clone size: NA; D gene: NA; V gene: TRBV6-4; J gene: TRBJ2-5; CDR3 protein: CASCRAGVEKETQYF; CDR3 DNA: TGTGCCAGCTGCAGGGCAGGGGTCGAGAAAGAGACCCAGTACTTC
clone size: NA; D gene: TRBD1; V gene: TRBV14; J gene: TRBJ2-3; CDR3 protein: CASSQGTGSTQYF; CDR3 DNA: TGTGCCAGCAGCCAAGGGACAGGGTCCACGCAGTATTTT
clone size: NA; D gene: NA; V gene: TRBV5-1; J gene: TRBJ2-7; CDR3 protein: CASSFFGDSYEQYF; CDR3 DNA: TGCGCCAGCAGCTTTTTTGGGGACTCCTACGAGCAGTACTTC
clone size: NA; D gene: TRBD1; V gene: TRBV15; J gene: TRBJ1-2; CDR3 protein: CATSTTRDRENYGYTF; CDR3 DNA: TGTGCCACCAGCACTACCCGGGACAGGGAGAACTATGGCTACACCTTC
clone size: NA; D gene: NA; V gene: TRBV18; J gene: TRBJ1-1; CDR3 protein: CASSSMNTEAFF; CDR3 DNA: TGTGCCAGCTCCTCGATGAACACTGAAGCTTTCTTT
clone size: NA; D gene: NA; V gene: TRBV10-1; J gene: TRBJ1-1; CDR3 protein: CASSERGMNTEAFF; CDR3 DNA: TGCGCCAGCAGTGAACGGGGTATGAACACTGAAGCTTTCTTT
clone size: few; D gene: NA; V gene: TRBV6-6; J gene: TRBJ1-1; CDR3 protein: CASRGTDTEAFF; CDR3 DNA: TGTGCCAGCAGAGGGACCGACACTGAAGCTTTCTTT